The clone carrying this TCR beta chain has only a few counts. These data are taken from a study of blood T cells in healthy people across ages. Looking at the study overall: Template switching recovered approximately one barcoded beta molecule for every two T cells.

The authors ran a second PCR of 7 to 11 cycles using a sample-barcoded 5' primer and a J-beta primer mix. MiXCR, applied by TCRdb to the 5' RACE reads, yields one record per CDR3 protein. The sample includes roughly 700,000 distinct CDR3 sequences, about 25% of them seen just once. Another study also made use of these data, one on T cells of mothers and their children. From that second work: A few healthy Caucasian mothers gave samples, and so did their six children. Related and unrelated pairs show similar shaping of TCR recombination output by thymic selection.

This TCR was sampled from a boy between 10 and 17 years old in good health. Sequenced material: blood.

The CDR3 loop reads CASSYFETLKEKLFF. The CDR3 DNA reads as TGCGCCAGCAGTTATTTTGAGACATTGAAGGAAAAACTGTTTTTT. The V and J genes are TRBV4-1 and TRBJ1-4; the D is unclear. Trimming shortened V by 6 bases and J by 8 bases, and 19 bases separated the two germline ends. CDR3 size: 15 residues. Germline CDR1 is MGHRA and CDR2 is YSYEKL.